The 2 T cell receptor beta chains below all came from one sample that was sequenced in a study of patients and donors after allogeneic stem cell transplantation. Via MiXCR, TCRdb re-called the RT-PCR reads, giving one row per CDR3 protein. The table includes some 880,000 distinct CDR3 sequences, roughly 17% detected once. The sequenced sample was blood, either unsorted or a sorted T cell fraction (not recorded which). All receptors derive from a human donor who was either an allogeneic HSCT recipient or a stem cell or donor lymphocyte infusion donor (not recorded which). It is not recorded whose cells these are; they may come from a transplant donor.

The chain is built from TRBV27 and TRBJ1-5; no clear D. V was shortened by 6 bases and J by 3 bases, with 15 bases between the two germline ends. Germline V lookup: CDR1 MNHEY, CDR2 SMNVEV (reference sequence). The CDR3 length is 15 residues. This CDR3 is CASRLGRGNNQPQHF. CDR3 bases: TGTGCCAGCAGACTTGGTCGGGGAAACAATCAGCCCCAGCATTTT.

Only a few counts were recorded for this clonotype. V usage is TRBV28 and J usage is TRBJ2-2, with a tentative D call TRBD1 (5 bases). Germline V gene data show CDR1 as MDHEN and CDR2 as SYDVKM. The CDR3 totals 15 residues. Trimming shortened V by 1 base and J by 3 bases, and 9 bases separated the two germline ends. CDR3 amino acids: CASSLSQGHTGELFF. CDR3 nucleotide sequence: TGTGCCAGCAGTTTATCCCAGGGCCACACCGGGGAGCTGTTTTTT.